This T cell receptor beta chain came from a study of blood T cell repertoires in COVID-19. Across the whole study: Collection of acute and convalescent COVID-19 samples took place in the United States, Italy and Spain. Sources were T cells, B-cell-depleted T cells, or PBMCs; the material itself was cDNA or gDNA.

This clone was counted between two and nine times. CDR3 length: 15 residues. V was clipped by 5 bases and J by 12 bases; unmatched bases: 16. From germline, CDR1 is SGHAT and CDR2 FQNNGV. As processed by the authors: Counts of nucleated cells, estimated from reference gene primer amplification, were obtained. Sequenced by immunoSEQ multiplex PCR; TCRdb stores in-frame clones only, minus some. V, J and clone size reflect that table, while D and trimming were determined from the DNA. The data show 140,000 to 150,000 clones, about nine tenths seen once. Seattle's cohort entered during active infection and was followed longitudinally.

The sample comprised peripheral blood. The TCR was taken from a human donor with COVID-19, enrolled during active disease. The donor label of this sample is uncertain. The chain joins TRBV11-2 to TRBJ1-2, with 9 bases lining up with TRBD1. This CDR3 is CASSLKIQGAEGHTF. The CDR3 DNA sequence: TGTGCCAGCAGCCTGAAAATACAGGGGGCTGAGGGACACACCTTC. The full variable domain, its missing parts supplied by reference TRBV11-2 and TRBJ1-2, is EAGVAQSPRYKIIEKRQSVAFWCNPISGHATLYWYQQILGQGPKLLIQFQNNGVVDDSQLPKDRFSAERLKGVDSTLKIQPAKLEDSAVYLCASSLKIQGAEGHTFGSGTRLTVV.